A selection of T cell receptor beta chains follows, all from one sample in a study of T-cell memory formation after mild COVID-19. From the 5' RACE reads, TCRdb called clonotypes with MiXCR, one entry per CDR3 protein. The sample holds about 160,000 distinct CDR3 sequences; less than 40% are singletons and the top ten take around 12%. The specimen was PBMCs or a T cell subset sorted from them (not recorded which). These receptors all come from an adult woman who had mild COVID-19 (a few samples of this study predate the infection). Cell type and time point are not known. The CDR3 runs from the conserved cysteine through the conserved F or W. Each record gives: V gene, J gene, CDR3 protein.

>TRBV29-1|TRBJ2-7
CSVEVGRASREQYF
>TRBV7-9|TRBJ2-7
CASSTPPGQGYEQYF
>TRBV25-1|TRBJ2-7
CASSVVSGLNEQYF
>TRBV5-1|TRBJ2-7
CASSFWTGQGYEQYF
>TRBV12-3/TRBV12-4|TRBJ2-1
CASSHRTSGIRNEQFF
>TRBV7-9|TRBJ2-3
CASRPGLAVTDTQYF
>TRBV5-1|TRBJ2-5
CASSLSGLASETQYF
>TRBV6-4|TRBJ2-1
CASSDSGSGGGYNEQFF
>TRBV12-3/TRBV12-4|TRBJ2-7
CASSLVDTYEQYF
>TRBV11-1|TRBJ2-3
CASSLERKGSTDTQYF
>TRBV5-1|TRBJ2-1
CASSLGQGHVSNEQFF
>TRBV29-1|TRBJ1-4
CSVEGKDEKLFF
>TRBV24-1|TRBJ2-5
CATSMGGRPETQYF
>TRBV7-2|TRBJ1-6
CASSFRGRDSPLHF
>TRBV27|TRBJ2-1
CASSLPHPRGGEQFF
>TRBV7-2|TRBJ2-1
CASSPATREQFF
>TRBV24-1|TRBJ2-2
CATSGQLAVNTGELFF
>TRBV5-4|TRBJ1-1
CASSPTSYTEAFF
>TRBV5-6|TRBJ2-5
CASSWGQGMETQYF
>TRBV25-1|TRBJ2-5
CASSAGTGGQETQYF
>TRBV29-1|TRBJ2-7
CSVATANYEQYF
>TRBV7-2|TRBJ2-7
CASRFATGTSSEQYF
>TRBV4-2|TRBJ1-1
CASSRQGQGKNTEAFF
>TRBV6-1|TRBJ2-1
CASRPLAGGTNEQFF
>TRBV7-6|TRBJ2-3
CASSLGRGLAVTDTQYF
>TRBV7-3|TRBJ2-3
CASSLSGAGTDTQYF
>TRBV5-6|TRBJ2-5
CASSSRGARLQETQYF
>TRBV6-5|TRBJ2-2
CASSPGVAGSYTGELFF
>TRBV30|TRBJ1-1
CAWSARQGWDTEAFF
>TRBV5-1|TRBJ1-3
CASSGDSDSGNTIYF
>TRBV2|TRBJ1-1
CASSGEGMLTEAFF
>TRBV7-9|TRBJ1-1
CASSPIKGTEAFF
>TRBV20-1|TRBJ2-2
CSALTSGRFTGELFF
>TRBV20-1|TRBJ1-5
CSAREWTGGNQPQHF
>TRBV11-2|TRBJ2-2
CASSLGVVTGELFF
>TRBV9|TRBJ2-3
CASSVSGRSTDTQYF
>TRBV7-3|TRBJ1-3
CASSRTGPASGNTIYF
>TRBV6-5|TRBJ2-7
CASSFWTSGRNEQYF
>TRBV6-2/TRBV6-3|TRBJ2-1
CASRHLGLRRQFF
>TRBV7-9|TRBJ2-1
CASSLMGGPFNEQFF
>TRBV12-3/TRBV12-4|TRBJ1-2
CASRPGQGATGYGYTF
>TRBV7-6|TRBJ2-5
CASSSSGRARWETQYF
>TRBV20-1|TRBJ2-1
CSAGPEWGQGKFF
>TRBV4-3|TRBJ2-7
CASSQELAGAAGEQYF
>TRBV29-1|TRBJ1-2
CSVAQGGNGYTF
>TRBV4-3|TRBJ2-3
CASSPRGDTDTQYF
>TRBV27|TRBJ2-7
CASMPGNSYEQYF